This T cell receptor beta chain comes out of a study of cytomegalovirus exposure and HLA in healthy donors. Study results and limitations: It was taken for granted in presence/absence analyses that sequencing depth across donors was roughly uniform. Donor immune exposure was known only as CMV serostatus. About 87% or about 30% of the time was how often most TCR beta V segments were productive, according to an earlier analysis.

This clone showed up just a few times. As yet, its antigen is unknown. The CDR3 covers 15 residues. V was trimmed by 1 base and J by 0 bases, leaving 9 bases between them. Germline V lookup: CDR1 SGHTA, CDR2 FQGNSA. The PCR was carried out with 60 Vbeta primers and 13 Jbeta primers. Sequencing used immunoSEQ multiplex PCR; TCRdb keeps in-frame clones, though not all of them. The table lists about 140,000 clones, around 79% of them singletons, with 8.8% in the top ten. The chain couples TRBV7-2 to TRBJ1-2, with D unresolved. The clonotype comes from a woman aged 45 to 65 in good health and CMV-seropositive. Sample: PBMCs. This CDR3 reads CASSLGANPNYGYTF. Here the CDR3 DNA reads TGTGCCAGCAGCTTAGGGGCCAACCCTAACTATGGCTACACCTTC.